This T cell receptor beta chain was recorded in a study of shared clonotypes between healthy human individuals. Study background: Researchers assigned three CD4 naive, three CD4 memory, two CD8 naive and one CD8 memory plate to each donor.

Using immunoSEQ multiplex PCR, the repertoire was profiled, and TCRdb retains in-frame clones only, with some absent. The table has around 2.5 million clones, 93% seen once. The CDR3 extends over 14 amino acids. CDR1 is SGHNT, CDR2 YYREEE, per germline (reference sequence). The ends were cut back, 5 bases at V and 1 base at J, with 12 bases in the middle. This sequence was found in a young man in good health. Some clones in this sample may be carry-over from other donors' samples. V gene TRBV5-4 combines with J gene TRBJ1-1; D gene uncertain. Sample: naive CD4+ T cells from PBMCs. Documented subset: CD45RA+ positively selected. CDR3 loop: CASSGLGKNTEAFF. The CDR3 region has the DNA TGTGCCAGCAGTGGGTTGGGGAAGAACACTGAAGCTTTCTTT.